The rows below give T cell receptor beta chains drawn from one sample of a study of blood T cells in healthy people across ages. TCRdb analysed the 5' RACE reads with MiXCR anew, one entry per CDR3 protein. The table shows about 970,000 distinct CDR3 sequences, with around 54% occurring only once. Sequencing was done on a sample of blood. The receptors originated from a woman aged 55-75 years in good health. CDR3s include the opening cysteine and the closing phenylalanine or tryptophan. D genes are given only for firm matches. A clone size is listed for some rows: how often the clone was seen (once, few, many), or a class if it is expanded.

size,J,V,D,CDR3,DNA
NA,TRBJ2-3,TRBV7-3,NA,CASSPPPTDTQYF,TGTGCCAGCAGCCCCCCACCCACAGATACGCAGTATTTT
few,TRBJ2-7,TRBV20-1,TRBD2,CSASSPQKLAAEQYF,TGCAGTGCTAGTAGTCCGCAGAAACTAGCGGCCGAGCAGTACTTC
NA,TRBJ1-1,TRBV7-9,NA,CASSPADRTNTEAFF,TGTGCCAGCAGCCCCGCAGACAGAACGAACACTGAAGCTTTCTTT
NA,TRBJ2-3,TRBV25-1,NA,CASSEPGGVDTQYF,TGTGCCAGCAGTGAACCTGGGGGAGTAGATACGCAGTATTTT
NA,TRBJ2-5,TRBV27,TRBD1,CASSLTGNSDEQYF,TGTGCCAGCAGTTTGACAGGGAATAGCGATGAGCAGTACTTC
NA,TRBJ2-3,TRBV7-8,TRBD2,CASSSGLAGKTGTQYF,TGTGCCAGCAGCTCGGGACTAGCGGGAAAAACAGGTACGCAGTATTTT
NA,TRBJ2-7,TRBV20-1,TRBD1,CSASDRGLGEQYF,TGCAGTGCCTCGGACAGGGGGCTTGGCGAGCAGTACTTC
NA,TRBJ2-7,TRBV28,TRBD2,CASEPFGLPGGAYEQYF,TGTGCCAGCGAGCCGTTCGGCCTGCCGGGAGGAGCCTACGAGCAGTACTTC
few,TRBJ2-3,TRBV7-2,TRBD2,CASSLVGGSQYRTDTQYF,TGTGCCAGCAGCTTAGTGGGCGGGAGTCAGTACCGCACAGATACGCAGTATTTT
few,TRBJ2-7,TRBV29-1,NA,CSVSGHHEQYF,TGCAGCGTTTCCGGCCACCACGAGCAGTACTTC
NA,TRBJ2-5,TRBV7-2,TRBD2,CASRGRESETQYF,TGTGCCAGCAGAGGGCGGGAGTCAGAGACCCAGTACTTC
few,TRBJ2-7,TRBV7-6,TRBD2,CASSLALPASGTSVTYEQYF,TGTGCCAGCAGCTTAGCATTACCAGCCTCCGGGACTAGCGTTACCTACGAGCAGTACTTC
few,TRBJ2-1,TRBV3-1,TRBD2,CATGLAYNNEPFF,TGTGCCACGGGACTAGCGTATAACAATGAGCCGTTCTTC
NA,TRBJ1-5,TRBV5-5,NA,CASSLGLAGYQPQHF,TGTGCCAGCAGCTTAGGCCTGGCAGGCTACCAGCCCCAGCATTTT
NA,TRBJ2-3,TRBV5-6,TRBD2,CASSLLLAGPTDTQYF,TGTGCCAGCAGCTTGTTACTAGCGGGACCCACAGATACGCAGTATTTT
once,TRBJ1-1,TRBV10-3,NA,CAISESARDNTEAFF,TGTGCCATCAGTGAGTCCGCCAGGGATAACACTGAAGCTTTCTTT
NA,TRBJ1-1,TRBV29-1,NA,CSVVPPYWRDTEAFF,TGCAGCGTTGTCCCACCATATTGGAGGGACACTGAAGCTTTCTTT
NA,TRBJ2-7,TRBV5-4,NA,CASSLDQPGEQYF,TGTGCCAGCAGCTTGGACCAGCCTGGCGAGCAGTACTTC
NA,TRBJ2-5,TRBV6-5,NA,CASSYVSGQETQYF,TGTGCCAGCAGTTACGTCTCAGGCCAAGAGACCCAGTACTTC
few,TRBJ2-5,TRBV11-1,TRBD2,CASSSTSLAANEQYF,TGTGCCAGCAGCAGCACATCACTAGCGGCGAATGAGCAGTACTTC
NA,TRBJ2-3,TRBV3-1,NA,CASSQLTSKSTDTQYF,TGTGCCAGCAGCCAACTTACTAGCAAGAGCACAGATACGCAGTATTTT
NA,TRBJ2-1,TRBV28,NA,CASSLALDISEQFF,TGTGCCAGCAGCTTGGCCCTGGACATTTCTGAGCAGTTCTTC
NA,TRBJ2-7,TRBV29-1,NA,CSVEYSSGNEQYF,TGCAGCGTTGAGTACAGTAGTGGGAATGAGCAGTACTTC
NA,TRBJ2-7,TRBV7-8,NA,CASSLAWGGQSDLYEQYF,TGTGCCAGCAGCTTAGCGTGGGGGGGACAGTCTGATCTCTACGAGCAGTACTTC
NA,TRBJ2-7,TRBV30,NA,CAWSVQPFGEQYF,TGTGCCTGGAGTGTACAACCGTTCGGCGAGCAGTACTTC
few,TRBJ2-3,TRBV4-1,NA,CASSQGRSPTDTQYF,TGCGCCAGCAGCCAGGGGCGCTCACCCACAGATACGCAGTATTTT
NA,TRBJ2-5,TRBV29-1,NA,CSVTGNENIQYFGAGTQYF,NA
NA,TRBJ1-4,TRBV21-1,NA,CARESKGRYEKLFF,TGTGCCAGAGAAAGTAAGGGGCGGTATGAAAAACTGTTTTTT
NA,TRBJ2-5,TRBV12-3/TRBV12-4,NA,CASSLATSSTYQETQYF,TGTGCCAGCAGTTTAGCGACGAGCTCTACCTACCAAGAGACCCAGTACTTC
NA,TRBJ2-5,TRBV11-2,NA,CASSLSLLEYQETQYF,TGTGCCAGCAGCTTATCCCTTTTGGAGTACCAAGAGACCCAGTACTTC
NA,TRBJ2-3,TRBV7-9,NA,CASSLPRGRRGMDTQYF,TGTGCCAGCAGCTTACCCCGGGGTCGCCGGGGGATGGATACGCAGTATTTT
few,TRBJ1-6,TRBV7-2,TRBD1,CASSLQTGGYNSPLHF,TGTGCCAGCAGCCTCCAGACAGGGGGCTATAATTCACCCCTCCACTTT
NA,TRBJ2-7,TRBV7-9,NA,CASSPVGEQYF,TGTGCCAGCAGCCCCGTCGGCGAGCAGTACTTC
NA,TRBJ2-6,TRBV5-1,NA,CASRRFSPQGSSSGANVLTF,TGCGCCAGCAGACGGTTTTCGCCCCAGGGTAGCTCCTCTGGGGCCAACGTCCTGACTTTC
many,TRBJ1-2,TRBV6-5,NA,CASSVQAGAGYTF,TGTGCCAGCAGTGTACAGGCAGGGGCTGGCTACACCTTC
NA,TRBJ2-1,TRBV11-2,TRBD2,CASSFGLAGGEQFF,TGTGCCAGCAGTTTCGGACTAGCGGGAGGTGAGCAGTTCTTC
NA,TRBJ2-7,TRBV12-3/TRBV12-4,NA,CASRTSRQVGEQYF,TGTGCCAGCCGTACTAGTCGCCAAGTCGGCGAGCAGTACTTC
NA,TRBJ2-7,TRBV13,TRBD2,CASSSAGGGVYEQYF,TGTGCCAGCAGCTCAGCGGGAGGAGGAGTCTACGAGCAGTACTTC
once,TRBJ2-5,TRBV19,NA,CASSDSQTQETQYF,TGTGCCAGTTCGGACAGCCAGACCCAAGAGACCCAGTACTTC
NA,TRBJ2-7,TRBV2,NA,CASSEEGGTSTVQYF,TGTGCCAGCAGTGAGGAGGGCGGGACCTCTACGGTGCAGTACTTC
NA,TRBJ2-7,TRBV20-1,NA,CSARPRTPDLDEQYF,TGCAGTGCTAGGCCTCGGACCCCGGATCTAGACGAGCAGTACTTC
few,TRBJ2-5,TRBV27,TRBD2,CASSSPRGGRETQYF,TGTGCCAGCAGTTCCCCTAGGGGAGGGCGAGAGACCCAGTACTTC
NA,TRBJ2-3,TRBV7-2,NA,CASKTRGAYTDTQYF,TGTGCCAGCAAGACAAGGGGGGCTTACACAGATACGCAGTATTTT
NA,TRBJ2-6,TRBV7-2,NA,CASRQGPTGGANVLTF,TGTGCCAGTAGGCAGGGGCCAACAGGTGGGGCCAACGTCCTGACTTTC
few,TRBJ2-1,TRBV3-1,NA,CASRAVNNEQFF,TGTGCCAGCAGAGCGGTAAACAATGAGCAGTTCTTC
NA,TRBJ2-3,TRBV7-3,TRBD2,CASSLGPGEGAQYF,TGTGCCAGCAGCCTTGGGCCTGGGGAGGGTGCGCAGTATTTT
NA,TRBJ1-2,TRBV5-5,NA,CASSPYRTDRTANYGYTF,TGTGCCAGCAGCCCCTACCGGACAGACCGTACCGCTAACTATGGCTACACCTTC
few,TRBJ2-5,TRBV7-7,NA,CASSSEGETQYF,TGTGCCAGCAGTTCCGAAGGGGAGACCCAGTACTTC
few,TRBJ2-3,TRBV3-1,NA,CASSPALARLDTQYF,TGTGCCAGCAGCCCAGCTCTAGCGAGGCTAGATACGCAGTATTTT
NA,TRBJ2-1,TRBV3-1,TRBD2,CASSPLGSGTLNEQFF,TGTGCCAGCAGCCCCCTGGGGAGCGGGACGCTCAATGAGCAGTTCTTC
NA,TRBJ1-5,TRBV5-5,NA,CASTVGPQGNQPQHF,TGTGCCAGCACCGTGGGGCCACAGGGCAATCAGCCCCAGCATTTT